Listed below are T cell receptor beta chains from one sample, sequenced in a study of cytomegalovirus exposure and HLA in healthy donors. TCRdb's copy holds only in-frame clones and misses some; the assay was immunoSEQ multiplex PCR. The table includes some 190,000 clones, about three quarters detected once. Specimen: PBMCs. The receptors come from a woman under 40 in good health and CMV-seropositive. The CDR3 runs from the conserved cysteine through the conserved F or W. Fields, in order: clone size, J gene, D gene, V gene, CDR3 protein, CDR3 DNA. D genes are given only for firm matches. Some rows mark clone size as missing; the rest say once, few, many or name a class of expanded clone.

few	TRBJ2-7	TRBD1	TRBV7-9	CASSAYLTGGGEQYF	TGTGCCAGCAGCGCTTACTTGACAGGGGGAGGCGAGCAGTACTTC
-	TRBJ2-7	TRBD1	TRBV27	CASSQSGTGPNEQYF	TGTGCCAGCAGTCAGTCCGGGACAGGGCCGAACGAGCAGTACTTC
-	TRBJ2-5	TRBD2	TRBV4-2	CASSQVTSGSLETQYF	TGTGCCAGCAGCCAAGTTACTAGCGGGAGCTTAGAGACCCAGTACTTC
-	TRBJ1-2	TRBD1	TRBV28	CASSYPTEGAPDYGYTF	TGTGCCAGCAGTTACCCCACGGAGGGGGCCCCCGACTATGGCTACACCTTC
-	TRBJ1-1	-	TRBV4-2	CASSQERAGPHTEAFF	TGTGCCAGCAGCCAAGAACGGGCAGGGCCCCACACTGAAGCTTTCTTT
-	TRBJ1-3	-	TRBV30	CAWSAQMAGNTIYF	TGTGCCTGGAGTGCTCAGATGGCCGGAAACACCATATATTTT
-	TRBJ2-7	-	TRBV5-4	CATQKAPGESYEQYF	TGTGCCACCCAGAAGGCTCCCGGGGAATCCTACGAGCAGTACTTC
-	TRBJ1-2	-	TRBV27	CASSPRRGLIYGYTF	TGTGCCAGCAGTCCTAGGAGGGGTTTGATCTATGGCTACACCTTC
-	TRBJ2-1	TRBD1	TRBV6-5	CASSYGQASYNEQFF	TGTGCCAGCAGTTACGGACAGGCTTCCTACAATGAGCAGTTCTTC
-	TRBJ1-5	TRBD1	TRBV28	CASTPGTGGDQPQHF	TGTGCCAGCACCCCGGGGACAGGGGGGGATCAGCCCCAGCATTTT
-	TRBJ1-4	TRBD1	TRBV30	CAWRGDRGNEKLFF	TGTGCCTGGAGGGGGGACAGGGGAAATGAAAAACTGTTTTTT
-	TRBJ2-3	TRBD2	TRBV5-1	CASSLVSGGYTDTQYF	TGCGCCAGCAGCTTGGTTAGCGGGGGTTACACAGATACGCAGTATTTT
-	TRBJ2-1	TRBD2	TRBV7-3	CASSFSVAGGVRNEQFF	TGTGCCAGCAGCTTTTCGGTAGCGGGAGGGGTTCGCAATGAGCAGTTCTTC
-	TRBJ2-7	TRBD2	TRBV7-9	CASSPLREGRGEQYF	TGTGCCAGCAGCCCCTTGAGGGAGGGTCGAGGCGAGCAGTACTTC
-	TRBJ2-2	TRBD2	TRBV5-4	CASSWGGLARNTGELFF	TGTGCCAGCAGCTGGGGGGGACTAGCGAGAAACACCGGGGAGCTGTTTTTT
-	TRBJ2-5	-	TRBV5-4	CASSFGREETQYF	TGTGCCAGCAGCTTCGGCAGGGAAGAGACCCAGTACTTC
-	TRBJ1-2	-	TRBV9	CASSPGRDLGYTF	TGTGCCAGCAGCCCCGGGAGGGATCTTGGCTACACCTTC
-	TRBJ1-2	TRBD1	TRBV30	CAWRRPGTGLYGYTF	TGTGCCTGGAGAAGGCCCGGGACAGGGCTTTATGGCTACACCTTC
-	TRBJ1-6	-	TRBV29-1	CSVARERGSPLHF	TGCAGCGTTGCTAGGGAGAGAGGTTCACCCCTCCACTTT
-	TRBJ2-7	TRBD1	TRBV28	CASSGQGVYEQYF	TGTGCCAGCAGCGGACAGGGGGTCTACGAGCAGTACTTC
-	TRBJ1-2	TRBD1	TRBV19	CASSPNPGTGFYGYTF	TGTGCCAGTAGCCCCAACCCTGGGACAGGGTTCTATGGCTACACCTTC
-	TRBJ2-7	TRBD1	TRBV11-2	CASSLGQGAKVQYF	TGTGCCAGCAGCTTGGGACAGGGGGCGAAGGTGCAGTACTTC